A single sample gave rise to the 32 T cell receptor beta chains below, sequenced in a study of T cell responses to AZD1222 COVID-19 vaccine. This table comes from immunoSEQ multiplex PCR, and its TCRdb copy is limited to in-frame clones, with some not included. The table records about 140,000 clones, 92% of them present only once. Sequenced here: peripheral blood, sampled 28 days after the second AZD1222 dose. These receptors came from an adult who received the AZD1222 COVID-19 vaccine.

This chain joins TRBV5-6 and TRBJ2-3; D is undetermined. CDR3 size: 14 residues. V dropped 2 bases and J dropped 0 bases, with 7 bases sitting between them. Germline CDR1 and CDR2: SGHDT and YYEEEE. CDR3 region: CASSFWRSTDTQYF. Here the CDR3 DNA reads TGTGCCAGCAGCTTTTGGCGGAGCACAGATACGCAGTATTTT.

The sample holds a few counts of this clone. V and J are TRBV11-2 and TRBJ2-7; D is ambiguous. The CDR3 has 11 amino acids. The V gene's germline CDR1 is SGHAT and CDR2 FQNNGV. V dropped 8 bases and J dropped 4 bases, with 9 bases sitting between them. This CDR3 reads CASRSGYEQYF. The CDR3 nucleotides read TGTGCCAGCCGCAGTGGTTACGAGCAGTACTTC.

This sequence joins TRBV5-8 and TRBJ1-2; D not resolved. Between the trimmed V and J ends, which lost 0 bases and 8 bases, there was a span of 8 bases. The length of the CDR3 is 12 residues. Per germline, CDR1 SGHTS and CDR2 YDEGEE. The CDR3 nucleotides are TGTGCCAGCAGCTTGGAGGCCGGCGGCTACACCTTC. It encodes CASSLEAGGYTF.

J is TRBJ1-4 and V is TRBV2; D is perhaps TRBD1 (6 bases). CDR1 is SNHLY and CDR2 is FYNNEI in the germline V gene. Trimming shortened V by 9 bases and J by 2 bases, and 16 bases separated the two germline ends. CDR3 length: 15 residues. The DNA of the CDR3 is TGTGCCAGTACAGGGATAGCTGGGACTAATGAAAAACTGTTTTTT. This codes for CASTGIAGTNEKLFF.

The rearrangement joins TRBV27 to TRBJ2-3; a weak D match, TRBD2 (5 bases). The CDR3 is made up of 14 amino acids. V lost 6 bases and J lost 2, with 12 bases in between. CDR1 MNHEY and CDR2 SMNVEV come from the germline V gene (reference sequence). In DNA form, the CDR3 reads TGTGCCAGCAGGCGGACTCACCTCACAGATACGCAGTATTTT. It is translated as CASRRTHLTDTQYF.

The chain links TRBV6-2 or TRBV6-3 to TRBJ1-5; TRBD1 agrees at 8 bases. There are 14 residues in the CDR3. V dropped 6 bases and J dropped 6; count of bases not matched to a gene: 7. Germline CDR1 is MNHEY and CDR2 is SVGEGT. The CDR3 sequence is CASSQPRGLQPQHF. The CDR3 region has the DNA TGTGCCAGCAGCCAGCCCAGGGGGCTTCAGCCCCAGCATTTT.

The CDR3 loop is CASSMGRLESNQPQHF. DNA for the CDR3: TGTGCCAGTAGTATGGGACGGTTGGAGAGCAATCAGCCCCAGCATTTT. The chain employs TRBV19 and TRBJ1-5; a possible D gene is TRBD1 (5 bases). The CDR3 has 16 residues. CDR1 is LNHDA and CDR2 is SQIVND in the germline V gene (reference sequence). V lost 3 bases to trimming and J lost 1 base, with 13 bases between them.

The chain couples TRBV5-1 to TRBJ1-2; tentatively, D is TRBD1 (5 bases). V was clipped by 0 bases and J by 6 bases, with 15 bases between them. The CDR3 is made up of 15 amino acids. CDR1 is SGHRS, CDR2 YFSETQ, per germline. CDR3 protein: CASSLVAGLGDGYTF. As DNA, the CDR3 is TGCGCCAGCAGCTTGGTGGCGGGGCTCGGGGATGGCTACACCTTC.

The rearrangement uses TRBV5-1 and TRBJ1-4; TRBD1 agrees at 8 bases. Germline V lookup: CDR1 SGHRS, CDR2 YFSETQ. This CDR3 has 14 amino acids. V dropped 4 bases and J dropped 8; count of bases not matched to a gene: 7. The CDR3 sequence: CASSPTGEREKLFF. The CDR3 region has the DNA TGCGCCAGCAGCCCGACAGGGGAGCGGGAAAAACTGTTTTTT.

The chain uses TRBV19 and TRBJ2-3; 9 bases line up with TRBD2. J was trimmed by 2 bases and V by 5 bases; bases with no gene match: 11. Germline V CDR1 and CDR2: LNHDA, SQIVND (reference sequence). There are 17 residues in the CDR3. The CDR3: CASSLPGLAGYTDTQYF. CDR3 bases: TGTGCCAGTAGTCTACCGGGGCTAGCGGGGTACACAGATACGCAGTATTTT.

DNA of the CDR3: TGCAGCGGCAGGGATAACACTGAAGCTTTCTTT. The encoded protein is CSGRDNTEAFF. The chain uses TRBV20-1 and TRBJ1-1, with D perhaps matching TRBD1 (5 bases). Germline CDR1 reads DFQATT; CDR2 reads SNEGSKA (reference sequence). This CDR3 comprises 11 residues.

The chain uses TRBV28 and TRBJ2-7, with D unclear. Per the germline V gene, CDR1 is MDHEN and CDR2 is SYDVKM. The CDR3 has 13 amino acids. The V end lost 6 bases, the J end lost 3 bases, and 12 bases lay between the germline ends. The CDR3 loop reads CASRMSPVYEQYF. The CDR3 nucleotides are TGTGCCAGCAGAATGTCACCAGTCTACGAGCAGTACTTC.

This clone was recorded a few times. The chain uses TRBV18 and TRBJ1-1; TRBD1 matches 7 bases. Trimming took 1 base from V and 3 from J; bases not matched to a gene: 5. This CDR3 region has 15 residues. Germline loops: CDR1 KGHSH, CDR2 LQKENI. The CDR3 DNA reads as TGTGCCAGCTCACCACAGGGGGCAGCGGACACTGAAGCTTTCTTT. Its protein is CASSPQGAADTEAFF.

The genes are TRBV5-1 and TRBJ2-5; D may match TRBD1 or TRBD2 (5 bases each). V was trimmed by 0 bases and J by 2 bases, leaving 8 bases between them. Per the germline V gene, CDR1 is SGHRS and CDR2 is YFSETQ. The CDR3 loop spans 14 amino acids. CDR3 bases: TGCGCCAGCAGCTTGGGGGGACGGCAAGAGACCCAGTACTTC. It is translated as CASSLGGRQETQYF.

J is TRBJ2-1 and V is TRBV28, with D tentatively TRBD2 (5 bases). V was clipped by 4 bases and J by 8 bases, with 15 bases between them. CDR1 MDHEN and CDR2 SYDVKM come from the germline V gene. This CDR3 is 14 amino acids long. Here the CDR3 DNA reads TGTGCCAGCAGTTCGGTACTAGGTATCCATGAGCAGTTCTTC. It yields the protein CASSSVLGIHEQFF.

This sequence joins TRBV6-1 and TRBJ1-1; weak D call: TRBD1 (6 bases). V was clipped by 3 bases and J by 4 bases, with 15 bases between them. This CDR3 is built from 15 residues. In germline, CDR1 is MNHNS, CDR2 SASEGT. DNA for the CDR3: TGTGCCAGCAGTGACCTTATAGGGGGGTCCACTGAAGCTTTCTTT. This sequence encodes CASSDLIGGSTEAFF.

V and J are TRBV5-1 and TRBJ1-4; TRBD1 matches at 8 bases. The CDR3 runs to 14 residues. Germline V lookup: CDR1 SGHRS, CDR2 YFSETQ. V trimming: 3 bases; J trimming: 6 bases; junction bases outside the gene matches: 4. CDR3 protein: CASSWNRGDEKLFF. CDR3 sequence (DNA): TGCGCCAGCAGCTGGAACAGGGGGGATGAAAAACTGTTTTTT.

The chain combines TRBV7-2 with TRBJ2-7; possible D gene TRBD2, 6 bases. Per the germline V gene, CDR1 is SGHTA and CDR2 is FQGNSA. The CDR3 is made up of 16 amino acids. The V end lost 2 bases, the J end lost 1 base, and 15 bases lay between the germline ends. This CDR3 is CASSLLTRLGSYEQYF. CDR3 DNA sequence: TGTGCCAGCAGCTTACTGACGAGACTAGGATCCTACGAGCAGTACTTC.

The rearrangement links TRBV7-2 to TRBJ2-3; TRBD2 agrees at 13 bases. With 5 bases clipped from V and 6 bases from J, the junction kept 5 bases outside the gene matches. The germline CDR1 and CDR2 sequences are SGHTA and FQGNSA. CDR3 length: 15 residues. CDR3 DNA: TGTGCCAGCAGCATAACTAGCGGGGGGGTGGATACGCAGTATTTT. It specifies CASSITSGGVDTQYF.

This rearrangement joins TRBV19 to TRBJ1-2; tentative D call: TRBD1 (6 bases). CDR1 is LNHDA, CDR2 SQIVND, per germline (reference sequence). V was trimmed by 7 bases and J by 4 bases, leaving 19 bases between them. The CDR3 has 15 residues. This CDR3 is CASTAGSGGGYGYTF. The CDR3 bases are TGTGCCAGTACCGCCGGGTCCGGGGGCGGCTATGGCTACACCTTC. The full variable domain, completed using reference TRBV19 and TRBJ1-2, is DGGITQSPKYLFRKEGQNVTLSCEQNLNHDAMYWYRQDPGQGLRLIYYSQIVNDFQKGDIAEGYSVSREKKESFPLTVTSAQKNPTAFYLCASTAGSGGGYGYTFGSGTRLTVV.

The J gene is TRBJ2-7, the V gene TRBV27, with 10 bases identical to TRBD1. Trimming cost V 4 bases and J 3 bases; bases outside gene matches: 3. The germline CDR1 and CDR2 sequences are MNHEY and SMNVEV (reference sequence). CDR3 length: 14 residues. Written as DNA, the CDR3 is TGTGCCAGCAGTTCCCGGGACAGGGGCTACGAGCAGTACTTC. It codes for CASSSRDRGYEQYF.

The gene calls are TRBV4-3 and TRBJ2-4; D may correspond to TRBD1 or TRBD2 (5 bases each). The CDR3 length is 16 residues. Per germline, CDR1 LGHNA and CDR2 YSLEER. Trimming took off 2 bases at V and 3 bases at J, with 14 bases between the two ends. The CDR3 is CASSQNSRDGKNIQYF. The CDR3 nucleotides are TGCGCCAGCAGCCAAAACTCCCGGGACGGCAAAAACATTCAGTACTTC.

V and J are TRBV19 and TRBJ2-1; 7 bases are a match to TRBD2. This CDR3 region has 16 residues. The germline V gene encodes CDR1 LNHDA and CDR2 SQIVND (reference sequence). V lost 7 bases and J lost 0; bases outside the gene matches: 9. The CDR3 DNA reads TGTGCCAGTACCCCTCAGGGCGGGAGCTCCTACAATGAGCAGTTCTTC. As protein: CASTPQGGSSYNEQFF.

This clone was seen a single time. This chain joins TRBV7-2 and TRBJ1-2; the D is unclear. The CDR3 is made up of 11 amino acids. From germline, CDR1 is SGHTA and CDR2 FQGNSA. V dropped 2 bases and J dropped 8 bases, with 6 bases sitting between them. The DNA of the CDR3 is TGTGCCAGCAGCTTAAACAGAGGCTACACCTTC. Encoded protein: CASSLNRGYTF.

V is TRBV24-1 and J is TRBJ2-3; TRBD1 matches 8 bases. The CDR3 extends over 16 amino acids. The germline CDR1 and CDR2 sequences are KGHDR and SFDVKD. V lost 7 bases and J lost 2; bases outside the gene matches: 10. The CDR3 sequence is CATRASGTGDTDTQYF. The CDR3 DNA reads TGTGCCACCAGGGCCTCGGGGACAGGAGACACAGATACGCAGTATTTT.

This chain connects TRBV4-1 to TRBJ1-2, with TRBD1 as a possible D gene (5 bases). This CDR3 is 13 amino acids long. Trimming removed 1 base from V and 3 bases from J, with 6 bases in between. The V gene's germline CDR1 is MGHRA and CDR2 YSYEKL. CDR3 in amino acids: CASSQAGDYGYTF. The DNA for the CDR3 is TGCGCCAGCAGCCAAGCGGGGGACTATGGCTACACCTTC.

The chain has TRBV15 and TRBJ1-2; 10 bases align to TRBD1. The J segment lost 5 bases and the V segment lost 9 bases, leaving 6 bases of the junction unmatched. The CDR3 covers 13 residues. Germline V lookup: CDR1 LNHNV, CDR2 YYDKDF (reference sequence). For the CDR3, the DNA is TGTGCCACTGAACCGGGACAGGGGTATGGCTACACCTTC. Translation gives CATEPGQGYGYTF.

The rearrangement uses TRBV5-1 and TRBJ2-7; 8 bases fit TRBD1. Germline values: CDR1 SGHRS, CDR2 YFSETQ. CDR3 size: 14 residues. Trimming cost V 5 bases and J 2 bases; bases outside gene matches: 6. The CDR3 bases are TGCGCCAGCAGGACCCGGACAGGGACCTACGAGCAGTACTTC. It encodes CASRTRTGTYEQYF. Using reference TRBV5-1 and TRBJ2-7 for the parts outside the CDR3, the full variable domain is KAGVTQTPRYLIKTRGQQVTLSCSPISGHRSVSWYQQTPGQGLQFLFEYFSETQRNKGNFPGRFSGRQFSNSRSEMNVSTLELGDSALYLCASRTRTGTYEQYFGPGTRLTVT.

The rearrangement joins TRBV6-5 to TRBJ1-2; 11 nucleotides line up with TRBD1. From germline, CDR1 is MNHEY and CDR2 SVGAGI. The CDR3 has 16 amino acids. V shed 0 bases, J shed 8 bases, and the junction held 8 bases outside the gene matches. Written as DNA, the CDR3 is TGTGCCAGCAGTTACTCGCGAGGACAGGGGGCAAGCGGCTACACCTTC. Translating it yields CASSYSRGQGASGYTF.

This chain connects TRBV15 to TRBJ2-5; D remains ambiguous. V was trimmed by 0 bases and J by 3 bases, leaving 2 bases between them. The germline gives CDR1 LNHNV, CDR2 YYDKDF (reference sequence). This CDR3 spans 12 amino acids. The CDR3 nucleotides are TGTGCCACCAGCAGAGATAAAGAGACCCAGTACTTC. This encodes CATSRDKETQYF.

This chain links TRBV6-1 with TRBJ1-5, with D possibly being TRBD1 (5 bases). Trimming took off 1 base at V and 3 bases at J, with 10 bases between the two ends. Germline CDR1 reads MNHNS; CDR2 reads SASEGT. The CDR3 extends over 15 amino acids. The CDR3, as DNA: TGTGCCAGCAGTGAAGGAAGGGACCCCAATCAGCCCCAGCATTTT. Encoded protein: CASSEGRDPNQPQHF.

This chain connects TRBV6-5 to TRBJ2-1; maybe TRBD2 (6 bases). The germline gives CDR1 MNHEY, CDR2 SVGAGI. V was trimmed by 2 bases and J by 4 bases, leaving 12 bases between them. The CDR3 is 15 residues long. The CDR3 region is CASSYGGYRYNEQFF. In DNA form, the CDR3 reads TGTGCCAGCAGTTACGGGGGGTACCGTTACAATGAGCAGTTCTTC.